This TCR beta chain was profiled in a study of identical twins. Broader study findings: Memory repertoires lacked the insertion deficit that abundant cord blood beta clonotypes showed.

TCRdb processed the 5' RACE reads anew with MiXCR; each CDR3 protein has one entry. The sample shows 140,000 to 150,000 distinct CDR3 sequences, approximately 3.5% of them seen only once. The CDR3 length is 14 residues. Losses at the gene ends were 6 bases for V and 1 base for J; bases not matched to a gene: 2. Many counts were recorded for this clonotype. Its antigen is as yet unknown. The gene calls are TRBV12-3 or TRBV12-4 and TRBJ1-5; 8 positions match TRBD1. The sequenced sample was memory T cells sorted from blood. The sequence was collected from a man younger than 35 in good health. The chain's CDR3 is CASSRDRSNQPQHF. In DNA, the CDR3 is TGTGCCAGCAGCCGGGACAGGAGCAATCAGCCCCAGCATTTT.